This T cell receptor beta chain emerged from a study of post-analysis software for immune sequencing data. Background on the study: Relapsing-remitting, secondary progressive and progressive-relapsing courses of multiple sclerosis were included.

The CDR3 is made up of 13 amino acids. After removal of 5 bases from V and 9 bases from J, the junction contained 7 bases not matched to a gene. CDR1 and CDR2 (germline): DFQATT, SNEGSKA (reference sequence). Turning to this clonotype: Its antigen remains unidentified.

Overall study results and limits: Strong co-clustering by F measure linked samples that shared a preparation batch. Patients carried several TRBV segments more frequently than controls did, and TRBV5-6, TRBV5-1 and TRBV20-1 were among them. Comparison with controls showed significantly lower normalized Chao1 diversity in multiple sclerosis patients.

Unique molecular identifiers were built into the TCR beta cDNA libraries. Roughly 500,000 cDNA molecules were recovered from an input of about 1 to 10 million T cells. TCRdb analysed the PCR reads with MiXCR anew, one entry per CDR3 protein. The data hold about 430,000 distinct CDR3 sequences, with approximately 37% observed a single time. The chain couples TRBV20-1 to TRBJ2-1; 10 bases align to TRBD2. Sequencing input: blood. The TCR sequence derives from a girl aged 2-10 years with multiple sclerosis. In nucleotides, the CDR3 is TGCAGTGCTTCCAGCGGGAGGGTTACTGAGCAGTTCTTC. Protein product: CSASSGRVTEQFF.